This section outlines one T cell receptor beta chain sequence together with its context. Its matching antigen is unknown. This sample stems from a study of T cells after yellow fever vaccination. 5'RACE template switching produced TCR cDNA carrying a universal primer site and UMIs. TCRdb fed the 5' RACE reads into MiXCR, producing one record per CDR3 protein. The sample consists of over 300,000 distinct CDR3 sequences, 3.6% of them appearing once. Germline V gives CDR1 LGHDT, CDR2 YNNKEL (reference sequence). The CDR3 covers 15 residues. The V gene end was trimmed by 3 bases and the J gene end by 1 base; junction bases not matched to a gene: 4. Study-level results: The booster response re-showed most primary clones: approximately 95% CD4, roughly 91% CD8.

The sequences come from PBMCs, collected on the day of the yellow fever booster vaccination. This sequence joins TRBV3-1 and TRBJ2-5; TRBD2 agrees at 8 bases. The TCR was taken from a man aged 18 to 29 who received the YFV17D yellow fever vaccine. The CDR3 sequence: CASSHERGPQETQYF. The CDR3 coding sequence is TGTGCCAGCAGCCATGAGCGGGGGCCCCAAGAGACCCAGTACTTC.